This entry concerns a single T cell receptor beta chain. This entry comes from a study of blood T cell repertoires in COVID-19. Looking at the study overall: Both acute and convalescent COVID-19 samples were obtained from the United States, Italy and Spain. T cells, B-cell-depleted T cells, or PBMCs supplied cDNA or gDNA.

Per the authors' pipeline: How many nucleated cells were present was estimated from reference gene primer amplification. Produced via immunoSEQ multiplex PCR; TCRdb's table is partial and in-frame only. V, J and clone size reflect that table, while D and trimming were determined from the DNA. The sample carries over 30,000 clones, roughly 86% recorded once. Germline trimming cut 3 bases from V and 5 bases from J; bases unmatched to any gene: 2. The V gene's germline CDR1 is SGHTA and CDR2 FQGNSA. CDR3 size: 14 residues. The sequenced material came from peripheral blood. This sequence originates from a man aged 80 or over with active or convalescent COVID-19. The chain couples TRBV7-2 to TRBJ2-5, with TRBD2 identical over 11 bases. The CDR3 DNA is TGTGCCAGCAGCTTGAGGACTAGCGGGGAGACCCAGTACTTC. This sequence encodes CASSLRTSGETQYF. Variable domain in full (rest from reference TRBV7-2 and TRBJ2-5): GAGVSQSPSNKVTEKGKDVELRCDPISGHTALYWYRQSLGQGLEFLIYFQGNSAPDKSGLPSDRFSAERTGGSVSTLTIQRTQQEDSAVYLCASSLRTSGETQYFGPGTRLLVL.